This T cell receptor beta chain stems from a study of blood T cell repertoires in COVID-19. In its sample, this clone was seen once. Germline V gene lookup returns CDR1 MDHEN and CDR2 SYDVKM. The V and J ends lost 7 bases and 2 bases, in that order; junction bases with no gene match: 5. CDR3 length equals 15 residues. Authors' analysis steps: Estimated nucleated cell counts came from reference gene primer amplification. Only in-frame clones appear in the TCRdb table, and some are missing; sequencing was by immunoSEQ multiplex PCR. The V and J calls and clone size were taken over from that table, and D and trimming were inferred from the DNA. The table has about 140,000 clones, approximately 78% seen once; the top ten hold about 4.2%.

V gene TRBV28 combines with J gene TRBJ2-1, with TRBD2 identical over 10 bases. Source material: peripheral blood. This receptor was taken from a woman of 80 years or more with acute or convalescent COVID-19. CDR3 coding DNA: TGTGCCAGCACTAGCGGGAGTTCCCCCTACAATGAGCAGTTCTTC. Its translation is CASTSGSSPYNEQFF.